The 18 T cell receptor beta chains below all came from one sample that was sequenced in a study of T cells after yellow fever vaccination. TCRdb called the 5' RACE reads again in MiXCR, with one record for every CDR3 protein. The sample records about 340,000 distinct CDR3 sequences, approximately 4% being singletons. The sample here was PBMCs, taken 5 days after the yellow fever booster vaccination. These receptors came from a man between 18 and 35 years old who received the YFV17D yellow fever vaccine.

This clonotype was recorded many times. At one end, the junction sequence differs from germline, possibly due to a read error. V gene TRBV5-1 combines with J gene TRBJ1-1; no clear D. Per the germline V gene, CDR1 is SGHRS and CDR2 is YFSETQ. This CDR3 has 13 residues. This CDR3 is CASSLELNTEAFF. DNA for the CDR3: TGTGCCAGCAGCTTAGAATTAAACACTGAAGCTTTCTTT. Full variable domain (missing parts from reference TRBV5-1 and TRBJ1-1): KAGVTQTPRYLIKTRGQQVTLSCSPISGHRSVSWYQQTPGQGLQFLFEYFSETQRNKGNFPGRFSGRQFSNSRSEMNVSTLELGDSALYLCASSLELNTEAFFGQGTRLTVV.

This clonotype was counted only a few times. The V and J genes are TRBV7-2 and TRBJ2-7, with 7 positions matching TRBD1. J was trimmed by 3 bases and V by 6 bases; bases with no gene match: 5. Germline lookup yields CDR1 SGHTA and CDR2 FQGNSA. This CDR3 has 13 residues. CDR3 DNA sequence: TGTGCCAGCAGTACAGGGGACCACTACGAGCAGTACTTC. Translation gives CASSTGDHYEQYF.

This clonotype appeared many times. The chain couples TRBV5-1 to TRBJ2-2; D is unresolved. The CDR3 length is 16 residues. Germline CDR1 SGHRS, CDR2 YFSETQ. Trimming removed 0 bases at V and 4 bases at J, with 13 bases between. The chain's CDR3 is CASSLGPGLGTGELFF. The CDR3 DNA is TGCGCCAGCAGCTTGGGACCGGGTCTCGGCACCGGGGAGCTGTTTTTT.

This clonotype was detected ten times or more. The genes are TRBV18 and TRBJ2-7; 8 bases line up with TRBD1. J was trimmed by 4 bases and V by 4 bases; bases with no gene match: 6. The germline CDR1 and CDR2 sequences are KGHSH and LQKENI. The CDR3 has 14 residues. This CDR3 reads CASSQRGQEYEQYV. In DNA, the CDR3 is TGTGCCAGCTCACAGAGGGGACAGGAGTACGAGCAGTACGTC.

This clonotype was counted many times. V and J are TRBV10-2 and TRBJ2-7; D assignment may be TRBD1 or TRBD2 (5 bases each). Trimming pared 7 bases from V and 4 bases from J, leaving 14 bases between. This CDR3 is built from 13 residues. Germline CDR1 and CDR2: WSHSY and SAAADI. CDR3 DNA: TGCGCCAGCACCGGGGACCCCGGGTACGAGCAGTACTTC. It is translated as CASTGDPGYEQYF.

This chain uses TRBV6-5 with TRBJ1-5; D is undetermined. The CDR3 covers 13 residues. V was clipped by 4 bases and J by 4 bases, with 8 bases between them. Germline V CDR1 and CDR2: MNHEY, SVGAGI. The CDR3 bases are TGTGCCAGCAGTTCCGGTCCAAATCAGCCCCAGCATTTT. Its protein product is CASSSGPNQPQHF.

This clonotype was recorded at least ten times. This rearrangement joins TRBV5-1 to TRBJ1-5, with 8 positions matching TRBD1. The CDR3 totals 16 residues. Germline trimming cut 4 bases from V and 2 bases from J; bases unmatched to any gene: 8. Germline V gene sequence: CDR1 SGHRS, CDR2 YFSETQ. CDR3 sequence (DNA): TGCGCCAGCAGCCTAGGACAGGGAGGTGGCAATCAGCCCCAGCATTTT. This gives the protein CASSLGQGGGNQPQHF.

The gene calls are TRBV19 and TRBJ1-6, with D possibly being TRBD1 (5 bases). The CDR3 is made up of 14 amino acids. V was trimmed by 2 bases and J by 9 bases, leaving 11 bases between them. Germline V gene data show CDR1 as LNHDA and CDR2 as SQIVND (reference sequence). In nucleotides, the CDR3 is TGTGCCAGTAGTATAAGGGGTCTGGCTTCACCCCTCCACTTT. It encodes CASSIRGLASPLHF.

This clonotype was seen repeatedly, ten times or more. This chain links TRBV24-1 with TRBJ2-3, with a tentative D call TRBD1 (5 bases). With 3 bases removed from V and 0 bases from J, the gap between germline ends came to 6 bases. This CDR3 has 14 residues. The germline gives CDR1 KGHDR, CDR2 SFDVKD. CDR3 residues: CATSDRTSTDTQYF. The CDR3 DNA sequence: TGTGCCACCAGTGATCGGACAAGCACAGATACGCAGTATTTT.

This clonotype turned up a few times. The V gene is TRBV29-1, the J gene TRBJ2-3; D is unresolved. The V gene's germline CDR1 is SQVTM and CDR2 ANQGSEA. The ends were cut back, 5 bases at V and 0 bases at J, with 9 bases in the middle. The CDR3 covers 13 residues. This CDR3 is CSVIAPSTDTQYF. CDR3 in DNA: TGCAGCGTTATAGCCCCCAGCACAGATACGCAGTATTTT.

The chain uses TRBV3-1 and TRBJ2-2, with 7 bases matching TRBD2. CDR3 size: 15 residues. CDR1 and CDR2 from the germline V gene are LGHDT and YNNKEL (reference sequence). Trimming cost V 7 bases and J 5 bases; bases outside gene matches: 10. The CDR3 DNA sequence: TGTGCCAGCACCTCTAGGGGCGGGGGTACCGGGGAGCTGTTTTTT. It is translated as CASTSRGGGTGELFF.

This clonotype has more than one count but fewer than ten. This chain links TRBV27 with TRBJ1-4; TRBD1 might be the D (5 bases). Germline CDR1 MNHEY, CDR2 SMNVEV (reference sequence). The CDR3 has 17 amino acids. The ends were cut back, 5 bases at V and 0 bases at J, with 16 bases in the middle. This CDR3 is CASSQKGLGATNEKLFF. The CDR3 nucleotides read TGTGCCAGCAGTCAAAAGGGTTTGGGGGCAACTAATGAAAAACTGTTTTTT.

The chain uses TRBV6-2 or TRBV6-3 and TRBJ1-2, with 9 bases identical to TRBD1. V dropped 8 bases and J dropped 2; count of bases not matched to a gene: 3. CDR3 length equals 13 residues. CDR1 and CDR2 (germline): MNHEY, SVGEGT. The DNA of the CDR3 is TGTGCCAGCGGGGACAGGGAGAACTATGGCTACACCTTC. Its translation: CASGDRENYGYTF.

A word on this clonotype: The junction does not match germline at one end; this may be a read error. The chain employs TRBV12-3 or TRBV12-4 and TRBJ2-1, with a weak D call TRBD2 (5 bases). CDR3 size: 14 residues. The CDR3 DNA is TGTGCCGGCAGTAAGGGAGACCGATACAATGAGCAGTTCTTC. Translating it yields CAGSKGDRYNEQFF.

The rearrangement joins TRBV6-5 to TRBJ1-2; no clear D. The V end was cut by 6 bases, the J end by 5 bases, with 13 bases between. The germline gives CDR1 MNHEY, CDR2 SVGAGI. CDR3 length: 13 residues. The CDR3 loop is CASRTVSSYGYTF. For the CDR3, the DNA is TGTGCCAGCAGAACAGTGTCTTCTTATGGCTACACCTTC.

This clonotype showed up many times. The V call is TRBV24-1, the J call TRBJ2-7; D ambiguous. The CDR3 is 14 amino acids. Germline V gene lookup returns CDR1 KGHDR and CDR2 SFDVKD. With 1 base removed from V and 5 bases from J, the gap between germline ends came to 11 bases. The CDR3 is CATSDFGPHHEQYV. Written as DNA, the CDR3 is TGTGCCACCAGTGATTTTGGACCCCACCACGAGCAGTACGTC.

This clonotype was counted many times. CDR3 region: CASTWTHLREQYV. CDR3 sequence (DNA): TGTGCCAGCACCTGGACGCACCTGAGGGAGCAGTACGTC. This chain links TRBV21-1 with TRBJ2-7. TRBV21-1 is classified as a pseudogene. The CDR3 spans 13 residues.

A few counts support this clonotype. The J gene is TRBJ2-2, the V gene TRBV29-1, with D perhaps TRBD1 (5 bases). This CDR3 is 14 amino acids long. Trimming left V 8 bases short and J 1 base short, with 14 bases between. Germline loops: CDR1 SQVTM, CDR2 ANQGSEA. The CDR3 region is CSILPTENTGELFF. The DNA of the CDR3 is TGCAGCATCCTACCGACAGAGAACACCGGGGAGCTGTTTTTT.